This TCR beta chain is from a study of T-cell memory formation after mild COVID-19. Regarding the study as a whole: Whether second-wave clones peaking at day 37 were SARS-CoV-2 specific went unconfirmed. Some clones that responded turned up in pre-infection memory, which suggests that cross-reactive memory joined in.

This clonotype was seen a few times. Its antigen is not identified. One entry per CDR3 protein, called by TCRdb with MiXCR from the 5' RACE reads. This sample carries 250,000 to 300,000 distinct CDR3 sequences, around 15% of them seen once, and the ten largest clones take roughly 22%. Trimming cost V 3 bases and J 0 bases, with 18 bases left between them. CDR1 and CDR2 (germline): MGHRA, YSYEKL. The CDR3 spans 18 residues. The sequence was obtained from a man aged 18 to 29 who had mild COVID-19 (a few samples of this study predate the infection). Cell type and time point are not known. This chain links TRBV4-1 with TRBJ2-4; weak D call: TRBD2 (6 bases). The sequencing sample was made of PBMCs or a T cell subset sorted from them (not recorded which). The CDR3 region is CASSHPSRSGLAKNIQYF. In DNA form, the CDR3 reads TGCGCCAGCAGCCATCCTTCGAGGAGCGGGTTAGCCAAAAACATTCAGTACTTC.